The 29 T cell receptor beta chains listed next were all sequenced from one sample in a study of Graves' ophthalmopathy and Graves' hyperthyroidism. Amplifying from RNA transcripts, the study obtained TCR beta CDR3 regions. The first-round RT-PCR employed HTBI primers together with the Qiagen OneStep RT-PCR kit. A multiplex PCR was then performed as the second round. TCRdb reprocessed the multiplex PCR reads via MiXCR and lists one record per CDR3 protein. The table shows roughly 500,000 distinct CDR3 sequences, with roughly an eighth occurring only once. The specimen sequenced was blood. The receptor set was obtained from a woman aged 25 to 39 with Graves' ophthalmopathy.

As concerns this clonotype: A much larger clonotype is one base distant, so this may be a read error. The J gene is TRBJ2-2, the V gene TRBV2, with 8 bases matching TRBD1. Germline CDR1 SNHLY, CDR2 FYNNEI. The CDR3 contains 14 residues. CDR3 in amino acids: CASSGDRGSGSCLF. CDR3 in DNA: TGTGCCAGCAGTGGAGACAGGGGATCGGGGAGCTGTTTGTTT.

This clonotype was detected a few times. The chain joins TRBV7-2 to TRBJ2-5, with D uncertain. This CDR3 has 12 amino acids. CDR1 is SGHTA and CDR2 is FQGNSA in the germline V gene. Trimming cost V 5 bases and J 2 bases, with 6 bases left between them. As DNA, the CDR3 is TGTGCCAGCAGCATTATACAAGAGACCCAGTACTTC. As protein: CASSIIQETQYF.

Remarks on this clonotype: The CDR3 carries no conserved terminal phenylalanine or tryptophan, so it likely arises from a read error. CDR3 in amino acids: CSVSRTPRTEAFV. DNA for the CDR3: TGCAGCGTATCTCGAACCCCCCGGACTGAAGCTTTCGTT. The chain joins TRBV29-1 to TRBJ1-1; D uncertain. CDR1 SQVTM and CDR2 ANQGSEA come from the germline V gene. CDR3 length: 13 residues. The ends were cut back, 6 bases at V and 5 bases at J, with 16 bases in the middle.

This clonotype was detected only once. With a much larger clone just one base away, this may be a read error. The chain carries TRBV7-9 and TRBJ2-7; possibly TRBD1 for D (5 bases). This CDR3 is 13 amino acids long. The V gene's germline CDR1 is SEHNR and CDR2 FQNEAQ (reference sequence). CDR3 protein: CASSFSDNYEPYF. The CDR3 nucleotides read TGTGCCAGCAGCTTCTCGGACAACTACGAGCCGTACTTC.

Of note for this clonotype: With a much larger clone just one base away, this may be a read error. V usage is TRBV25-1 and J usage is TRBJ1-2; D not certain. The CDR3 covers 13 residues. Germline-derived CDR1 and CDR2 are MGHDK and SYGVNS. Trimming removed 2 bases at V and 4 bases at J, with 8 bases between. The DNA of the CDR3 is TGTGCCAGCAGTGAAACAGAGTTCTATGGCTACACCTTC. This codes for CASSETEFYGYTF.

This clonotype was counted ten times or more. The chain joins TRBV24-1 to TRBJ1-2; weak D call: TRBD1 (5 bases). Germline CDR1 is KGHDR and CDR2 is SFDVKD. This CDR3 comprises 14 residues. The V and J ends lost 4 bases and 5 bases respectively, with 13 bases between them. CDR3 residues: CATSDLTVNYGYTF. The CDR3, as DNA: TGTGCCACCAGTGACCTGACAGTTAATTATGGCTACACCTTC.

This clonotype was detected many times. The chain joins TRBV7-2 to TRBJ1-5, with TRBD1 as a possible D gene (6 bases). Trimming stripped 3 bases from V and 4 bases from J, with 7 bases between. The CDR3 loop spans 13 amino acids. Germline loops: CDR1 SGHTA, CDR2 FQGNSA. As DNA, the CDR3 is TGTGCCAGCAGCTTTGACAGGAATCAGCCCCAGCATTTT. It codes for CASSFDRNQPQHF.

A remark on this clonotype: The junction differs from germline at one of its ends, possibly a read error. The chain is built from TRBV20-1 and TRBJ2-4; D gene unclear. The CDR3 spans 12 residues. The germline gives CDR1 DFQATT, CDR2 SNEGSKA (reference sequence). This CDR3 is CSARLGKNIKYF. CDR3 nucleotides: TGCAGTGCTAGACTAGGAAAAAACATTAAGTACTTC.

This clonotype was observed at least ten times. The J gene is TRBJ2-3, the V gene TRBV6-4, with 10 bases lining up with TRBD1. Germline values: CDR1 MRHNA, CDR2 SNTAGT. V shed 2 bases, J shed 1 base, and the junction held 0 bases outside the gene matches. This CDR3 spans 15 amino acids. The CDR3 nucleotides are TGTGCCAGCAGTGACGGGACAGGGGGCACAGATACGCAGTATTTT. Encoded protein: CASSDGTGGTDTQYF.

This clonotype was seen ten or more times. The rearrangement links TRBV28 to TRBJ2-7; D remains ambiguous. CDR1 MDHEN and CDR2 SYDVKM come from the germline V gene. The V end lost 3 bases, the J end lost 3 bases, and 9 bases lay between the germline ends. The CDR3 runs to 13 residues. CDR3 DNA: TGTGCCAGCAGTTTCTTTTCGGGCTACGAGCAGTACTTC. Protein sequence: CASSFFSGYEQYF.

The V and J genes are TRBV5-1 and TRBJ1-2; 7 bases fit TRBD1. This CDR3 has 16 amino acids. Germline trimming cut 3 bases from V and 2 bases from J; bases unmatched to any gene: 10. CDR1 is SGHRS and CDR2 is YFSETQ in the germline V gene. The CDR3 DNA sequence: TGCGCCAGCAGCTCATATGACAGGGAGGAGAACTATGGCTACACCTTC. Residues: CASSSYDREENYGYTF.

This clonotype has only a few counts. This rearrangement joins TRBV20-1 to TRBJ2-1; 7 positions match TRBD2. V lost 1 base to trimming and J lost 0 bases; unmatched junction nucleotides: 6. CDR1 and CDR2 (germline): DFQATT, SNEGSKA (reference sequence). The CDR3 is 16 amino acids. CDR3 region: CSARGLAVSSYNEQFF. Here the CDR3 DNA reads TGCAGTGCTAGAGGGCTAGCGGTTAGCTCCTACAATGAGCAGTTCTTC.

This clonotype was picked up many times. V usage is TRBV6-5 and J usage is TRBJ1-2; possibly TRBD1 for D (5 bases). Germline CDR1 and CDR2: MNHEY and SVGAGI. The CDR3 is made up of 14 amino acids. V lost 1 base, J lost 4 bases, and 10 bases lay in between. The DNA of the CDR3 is TGTGCCAGCAGTTACTGGCAGGGCGGCTATGGCTACACCTTC. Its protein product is CASSYWQGGYGYTF.

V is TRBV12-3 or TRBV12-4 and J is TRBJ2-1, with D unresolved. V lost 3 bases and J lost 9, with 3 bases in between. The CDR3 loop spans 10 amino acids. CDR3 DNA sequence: TGTGCCAGCAGTTTTGTTGAGCAGTTCTTC. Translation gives CASSFVEQFF.

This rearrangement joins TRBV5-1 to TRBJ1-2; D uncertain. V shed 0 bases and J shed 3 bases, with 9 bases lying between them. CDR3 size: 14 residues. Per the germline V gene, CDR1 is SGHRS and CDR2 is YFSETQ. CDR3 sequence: CASSLDSPHYGYTF. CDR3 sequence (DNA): TGCGCCAGCAGCTTGGACAGCCCTCACTATGGCTACACCTTC.

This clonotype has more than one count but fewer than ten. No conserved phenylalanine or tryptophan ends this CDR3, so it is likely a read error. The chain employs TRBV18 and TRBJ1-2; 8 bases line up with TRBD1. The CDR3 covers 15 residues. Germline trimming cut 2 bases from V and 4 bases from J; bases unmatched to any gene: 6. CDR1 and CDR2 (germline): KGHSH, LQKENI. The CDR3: CASSPGTGKVYGYTS. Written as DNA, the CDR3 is TGTGCCAGCTCACCAGGGACAGGCAAAGTCTATGGCTACACCTCC.

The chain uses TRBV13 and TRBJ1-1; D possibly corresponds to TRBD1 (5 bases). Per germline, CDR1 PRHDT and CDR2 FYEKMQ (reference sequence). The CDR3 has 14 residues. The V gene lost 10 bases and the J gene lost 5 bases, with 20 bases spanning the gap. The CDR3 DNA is TGTGCCACCGTTCTCGGGGGGAATCTGACTGAAGCTTTCTTT. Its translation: CATVLGGNLTEAFF.

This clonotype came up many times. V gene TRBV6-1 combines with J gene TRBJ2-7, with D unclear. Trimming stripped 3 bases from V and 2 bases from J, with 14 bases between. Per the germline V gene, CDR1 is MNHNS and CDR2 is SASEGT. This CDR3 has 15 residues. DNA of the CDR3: TGTGCCAGCAGTGATGGGTTAGGCCTTACCTACGAGCAGTACTTC. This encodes CASSDGLGLTYEQYF.

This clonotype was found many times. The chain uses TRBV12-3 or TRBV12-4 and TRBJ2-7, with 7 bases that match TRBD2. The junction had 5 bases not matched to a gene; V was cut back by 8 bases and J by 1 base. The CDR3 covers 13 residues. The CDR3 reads CASAAGGSYEQYF. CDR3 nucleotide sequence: TGTGCCAGCGCCGCCGGGGGGTCCTACGAGCAGTACTTC.

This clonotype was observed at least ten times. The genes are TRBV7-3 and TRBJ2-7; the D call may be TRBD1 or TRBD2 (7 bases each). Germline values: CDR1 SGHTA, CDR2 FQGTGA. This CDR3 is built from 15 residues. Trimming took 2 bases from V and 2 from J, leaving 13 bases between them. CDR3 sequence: CASSLGEGQPYEQYF. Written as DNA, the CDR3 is TGTGCCAGCAGCTTAGGGGAGGGACAGCCCTACGAGCAGTACTTC.

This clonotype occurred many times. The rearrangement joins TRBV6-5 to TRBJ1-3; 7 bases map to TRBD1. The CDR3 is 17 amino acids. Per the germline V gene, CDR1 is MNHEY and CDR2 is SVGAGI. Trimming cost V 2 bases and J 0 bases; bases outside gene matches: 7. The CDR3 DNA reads TGTGCCAGCAGTTACACGCCGACAGGGTACTCTGGAAACACCATATATTTT. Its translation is CASSYTPTGYSGNTIYF.

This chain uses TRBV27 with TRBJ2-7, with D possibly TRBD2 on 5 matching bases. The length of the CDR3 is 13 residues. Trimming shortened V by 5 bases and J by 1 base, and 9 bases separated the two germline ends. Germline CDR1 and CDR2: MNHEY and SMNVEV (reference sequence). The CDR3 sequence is CASSKRESYEQYF. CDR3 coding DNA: TGTGCCAGCAGTAAAAGGGAGTCCTACGAGCAGTACTTC.

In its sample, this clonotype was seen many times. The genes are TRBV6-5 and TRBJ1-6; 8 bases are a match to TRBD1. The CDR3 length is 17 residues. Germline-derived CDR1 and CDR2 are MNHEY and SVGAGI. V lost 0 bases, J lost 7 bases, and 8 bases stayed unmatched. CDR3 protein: CASSYSTGTGFNSPLHF. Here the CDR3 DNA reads TGTGCCAGCAGTTACTCGACCGGGACAGGATTCAATTCACCCCTCCACTTT.

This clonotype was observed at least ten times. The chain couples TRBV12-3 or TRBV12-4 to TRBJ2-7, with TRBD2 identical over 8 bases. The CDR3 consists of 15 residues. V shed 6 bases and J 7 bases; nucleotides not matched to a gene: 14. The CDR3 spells CASSPMGLVASEQYF. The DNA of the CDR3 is TGTGCCAGCAGCCCTATGGGACTAGTAGCGAGTGAGCAGTACTTC.

In DNA, the CDR3 is TGTGCCAGCAGCTTTACGGGGGGGGAGAGGGACGAGCAGTACTTC. Encoded protein: CASSFTGGERDEQYF. The genes are TRBV9 and TRBJ2-7, with TRBD2 matching 8 bases. Germline V gene sequence: CDR1 SGDLS, CDR2 YYNGEE. This CDR3 is 15 amino acids long. V trimming: 4 bases; J trimming: 5 bases; junction bases outside the gene matches: 11.

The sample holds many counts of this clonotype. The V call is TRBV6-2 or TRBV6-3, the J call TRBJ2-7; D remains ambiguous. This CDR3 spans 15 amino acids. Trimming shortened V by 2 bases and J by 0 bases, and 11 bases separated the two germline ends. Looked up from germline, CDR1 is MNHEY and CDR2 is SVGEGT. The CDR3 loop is CASSYAGPTSYEQYF. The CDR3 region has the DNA TGTGCCAGCAGTTACGCTGGTCCTACCTCCTACGAGCAGTACTTC.

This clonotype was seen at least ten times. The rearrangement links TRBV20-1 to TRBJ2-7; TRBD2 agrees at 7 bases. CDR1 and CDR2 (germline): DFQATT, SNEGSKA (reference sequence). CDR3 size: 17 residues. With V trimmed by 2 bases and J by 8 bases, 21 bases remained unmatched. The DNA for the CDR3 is TGCAGTGCTAGACCAAGGGATAGCGGGTGGGATCCTACGAAGCAGTACTTC. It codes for CSARPRDSGWDPTKQYF.

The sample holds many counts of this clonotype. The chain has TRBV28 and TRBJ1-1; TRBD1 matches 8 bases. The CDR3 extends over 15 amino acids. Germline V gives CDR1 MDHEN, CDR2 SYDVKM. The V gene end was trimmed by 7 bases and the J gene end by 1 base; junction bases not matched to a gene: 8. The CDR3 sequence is CASTPQGTGNTEAFF. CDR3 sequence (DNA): TGTGCCAGCACCCCTCAAGGGACAGGGAACACTGAAGCTTTCTTT.

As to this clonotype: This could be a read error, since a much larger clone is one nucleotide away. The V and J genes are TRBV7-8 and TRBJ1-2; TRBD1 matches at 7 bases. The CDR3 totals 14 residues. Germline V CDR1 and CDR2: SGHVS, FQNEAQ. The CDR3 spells CVSSLGGGFNGYTF. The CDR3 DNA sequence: TGTGTCAGCAGCTTAGGGGGCGGATTCAATGGCTACACCTTC.